The 29 T cell receptor beta chains below come from one sample, sequenced in a study of blood T cell repertoires in COVID-19. Some clones are missing from TCRdb's copy, which holds only in-frame ones; the method was immunoSEQ multiplex PCR. The data contain about 150,000 clones, approximately 80% of them singletons. Sequencing was done on a sample of peripheral blood. Receptor source: a man between 65 and 80 years old with acute or convalescent COVID-19.

The V gene is TRBV13, the J gene TRBJ1-6, with D uncertain. Germline loops: CDR1 PRHDT, CDR2 FYEKMQ (reference sequence). The V end lost 2 bases, the J end lost 7 bases, and 18 bases lay between the germline ends. CDR3 size: 17 residues. The CDR3 DNA reads TGTGCCAGCAGCTTATATACCCCGGACTCGGGGAATTCACCCCTCCACTTT. Its translation: CASSLYTPDSGNSPLHF.

This rearrangement joins TRBV14 to TRBJ2-3; D ambiguous. Germline V gene lookup returns CDR1 SGHDN and CDR2 FVKESK. Trimming stripped 4 bases from V and 6 bases from J, with 11 bases between. CDR3 length: 13 residues. CDR3: CASSLVLWDTQYF. CDR3 DNA: TGTGCCAGCAGCCTAGTCCTTTGGGATACGCAGTATTTT. Variable domain in full (rest from reference TRBV14 and TRBJ2-3): EAGVTQFPSHSVIEKGQTVTLRCDPISGHDNLYWYRRVMGKEIKFLLHFVKESKQDESGMPNNRFLAERTGGTYSTLKVQPAELEDSGVYFCASSLVLWDTQYFGPGTRLTVL.

The chain is built from TRBV3-1 (or the pseudogene TRBV3-2) and TRBJ1-4; D not resolved. Germline V lookup: CDR1 LGHDT, CDR2 YNNKEL (reference sequence). This CDR3 is 14 amino acids long. V lost 1 base, J lost 4 bases, and 7 bases lay in between. The CDR3 sequence: CASSQVDRNEKLFF. Written as DNA, the CDR3 is TGTGCCAGCAGCCAAGTAGATCGTAATGAAAAACTGTTTTTT.

This rearrangement joins TRBV20-1 to TRBJ2-5, with TRBD2 matching over 14 bases. Germline values: CDR1 DFQATT, CDR2 SNEGSKA (reference sequence). The CDR3 sequence is 19 residues long. V shed 3 bases and J 7 bases; nucleotides not matched to a gene: 19. In DNA, the CDR3 is TGCAGTGCTAGTGTTCCTACAACCGTGGGACTAGCGGGGGAGGGGACCCAGTACTTC. Translated: CSASVPTTVGLAGEGTQYF.

The rearrangement joins TRBV18 to TRBJ1-6; no reliable D call. This CDR3 comprises 15 residues. The germline CDR1 and CDR2 sequences are KGHSH and LQKENI. The V gene lost 3 bases and the J gene lost 7 bases, with 13 bases spanning the gap. For the CDR3, the DNA is TGTGCCAGCTCACCTTCCGAAGGACTGAATTCACCCCTCCACTTT. It is translated as CASSPSEGLNSPLHF. Full variable domain (remainder filled in from reference TRBV18 and TRBJ1-6): NAGVMQNPRHLVRRRGQEARLRCSPMKGHSHVYWYRQLPEEGLKFMVYLQKENIIDESGMPKERFSAEFPKEGPSILRIQQVVRGDSAAYFCASSPSEGLNSPLHFGNGTRLTVT.

This clone was counted only a few times. The V call is TRBV5-8, the J call TRBJ2-5; 11 bases agree with TRBD2. Germline CDR1 SGHTS, CDR2 YDEGEE. The V segment lost 4 bases and the J segment 0 bases; nucleotides outside the gene matches: 5. The CDR3 length is 16 residues. CDR3 amino acids: CASSLGLAEYQETQYF. The CDR3 DNA reads TGTGCCAGCAGCCTGGGACTAGCGGAGTACCAAGAGACCCAGTACTTC.

The chain recombines TRBV6-7 with TRBJ2-7; 10 nucleotides align to TRBD1. TRBV6-7 is recorded as an ORF, its role being uncertain. The CDR3 has 18 amino acids. The junction had 9 bases not matched to a gene; V was cut back by 1 base and J by 0 bases. In DNA form, the CDR3 reads TGTGCCAGCAGTTACTTGACAGGGGGCGGCCAGAGCTCCTACGAGCAGTACTTC. Translation: CASSYLTGGGQSSYEQYF.

DNA of the CDR3: TGTGCCAGCAGCTTACCACAGGGGTATGAGCAGTTCTTC. It codes for CASSLPQGYEQFF. The V call is TRBV7-8, the J call TRBJ2-1, with 7 bases matching TRBD1. V gave up 2 bases and J gave up 8 bases; unmatched junction bases: 3. Germline V gives CDR1 SGHVS, CDR2 FQNEAQ. The CDR3 sequence is 13 residues long. Full variable domain (outside the CDR3, taken from reference TRBV7-8 and TRBJ2-1): GAGVSQSPRYKVAKRGQDVALRCDPISGHVSLFWYQQALGQGPEFLTYFQNEAQLDKSGLPSDRFFAERPEGSVSTLKIQRTQQEDSAVYLCASSLPQGYEQFFGPGTRLTVL.

This clone was counted a few times. The V and J genes are TRBV2 and TRBJ2-7; the match to TRBD1 covers 7 bases. Germline trimming cut 8 bases from V and 5 bases from J; bases unmatched to any gene: 18. The CDR3 spans 16 residues. Germline-derived CDR1 and CDR2 are SNHLY and FYNNEI. The CDR3 loop is CASGFTVDRVDDEQYF. The CDR3 DNA is TGTGCCAGCGGATTTACCGTTGACAGGGTAGACGACGAGCAGTACTTC. The whole variable domain, filled in from reference TRBV2 and TRBJ2-7, reads EPEVTQTPSHQVTQMGQEVILRCVPISNHLYFYWYRQILGQKVEFLVSFYNNEISEKSEIFDDQFSVERPDGSNFTLKIRSTKLEDSAMYFCASGFTVDRVDDEQYFGPGTRLTVT.

This clone occurred once. The chain combines TRBV19 with TRBJ2-7; 8 nucleotides agree with TRBD1. The CDR3 length is 14 residues. From germline, CDR1 is LNHDA and CDR2 SQIVND (reference sequence). V trimming: 4 bases; J trimming: 2 bases; junction bases outside the gene matches: 4. The CDR3 DNA reads TGTGCCAGTAGTAGTCCACAGGGGGCCTACGAGCAGTACTTC. Its protein product is CASSSPQGAYEQYF.

The chain is built from TRBV19 and TRBJ2-6; 8 bases align to TRBD1. The CDR3 is 20 amino acids. V lost 5 bases, J lost 0 bases, and 15 bases stayed unmatched. In germline, CDR1 is LNHDA, CDR2 SQIVND (reference sequence). For the CDR3, the DNA is TGTGCCAGTAGTTCCCCTGGGGCAGGGGGCCTTATCTCTGGGGCCAACGTCCTGACTTTC. Translating it yields CASSSPGAGGLISGANVLTF.

The chain has TRBV19 and TRBJ2-7, with D uncertain. Germline CDR1 reads LNHDA; CDR2 reads SQIVND (reference sequence). The CDR3 totals 13 residues. V dropped 2 bases and J dropped 0 bases, with 5 bases sitting between them. The CDR3 protein is CASSIQVSYEQYF. CDR3 nucleotides: TGTGCCAGTAGTATACAGGTCTCCTACGAGCAGTACTTC.

This clone was observed once. The rearrangement links TRBV2 to TRBJ2-5, with TRBD1 as a possible D gene (5 bases). Germline values: CDR1 SNHLY, CDR2 FYNNEI. The CDR3 runs 15 residues. Between the trimmed V and J ends, which lost 4 bases and 1 base, there was a span of 13 bases. As DNA, the CDR3 is TGTGCCAGCAGTGCCGACAAGGGGCCCCAAGAGACCCAGTACTTC. Its translation: CASSADKGPQETQYF.

The J gene is TRBJ1-2, the V gene TRBV7-2, with D unclear. There are 13 residues in the CDR3. V was cut by 5 bases and J by 7 bases, with 14 bases left in between. Germline V lookup: CDR1 SGHTA, CDR2 FQGNSA. The DNA of the CDR3 is TGTGCCAGCAGCCGGACGGGAAGGCCTGGCTACACCTTC. Its protein product is CASSRTGRPGYTF.

The chain combines TRBV15 with TRBJ2-1, with TRBD2 matching over 7 bases. V lost 4 bases and J lost 2; bases outside the gene matches: 8. Germline V gene sequence: CDR1 LNHNV, CDR2 YYDKDF (reference sequence). The CDR3 spans 16 residues. This chain's CDR3 is CATSITRDYAYNEQFF. The CDR3 nucleotides read TGTGCCACCAGCATAACCCGGGACTATGCCTACAATGAGCAGTTCTTC.

This clone was recorded many times. The chain couples TRBV2 to TRBJ2-7; maybe TRBD1 (5 bases). V was shortened by 6 bases and J by 7 bases, with 19 bases between the two germline ends. Germline V gene data show CDR1 as SNHLY and CDR2 as FYNNEI. CDR3 length equals 14 residues. Here the CDR3 reads CASSARATSGEQYF. The CDR3 DNA sequence: TGTGCCAGCAGCGCCCGGGCCACGTCAGGGGAGCAGTACTTC.

With respect to this clone: The junction and the germline gene differ at one end; a read error may be behind it. CDR3 nucleotides: TGTGCTAGCAGCTCCTTGGCAGGGAACACCGGGGAGCTGTTTTTT. Protein product: CASSSLAGNTGELFF. V gene TRBV7-7 combines with J gene TRBJ2-2; D is ambiguous. This CDR3 region has 15 residues. Germline CDR1 SSHAT, CDR2 FNYEAQ (reference sequence). The variable domain in full, completed from reference TRBV7-7 and TRBJ2-2, reads GAGVSQSPRYKVTKRGQDVTLRCDPISSHATLYWYQQALGQGPEFLTYFNYEAQPDKSGLPSDRFSAERPEGSISTLTIQRTEQRDSAMYRCASSSLAGNTGELFFGEGSRLTVL.

The CDR3 loop is CASSLVQGGTGELFF. CDR3 DNA sequence: TGTGCCAGCAGCTTGGTACAGGGCGGCACCGGGGAGCTGTTTTTT. The chain recombines TRBV5-4 with TRBJ2-2; tentatively, D is TRBD1 (6 bases). The germline V gene has CDR1 SGHNT and CDR2 YYREEE (reference sequence). CDR3 length: 15 residues. The V gene lost 0 bases and the J gene lost 4 bases, with 10 bases spanning the gap.

Of note for this clone: Different DNA sequences within this sample yield the same CDR3. V gene TRBV9 combines with J gene TRBJ2-7; perhaps TRBD1 as D (6 bases). The V end was cut by 0 bases, the J end by 1 base, with 8 bases between. This CDR3 region has 14 residues. The germline CDR1 and CDR2 sequences are SGDLS and YYNGEE. CDR3 sequence (DNA): TGTGCCAGCAGCGTAGCCGGGACATCCTACGAGCAGTACTTC. Amino acids: CASSVAGTSYEQYF.

The chain recombines TRBV5-6 with TRBJ1-5; D gene unclear. CDR3 length: 15 residues. V was cut by 2 bases and J by 4 bases, with 13 bases left in between. Germline V lookup: CDR1 SGHDT, CDR2 YYEEEE. CDR3 residues: CASSFQRTGNQPQHF. The CDR3 DNA reads TGTGCCAGCAGCTTCCAACGGACGGGAAATCAGCCCCAGCATTTT.

The V gene is TRBV19, the J gene TRBJ2-3, with 7 bases identical to TRBD2. Trimming at V came to 5 bases and at J to 6 bases, leaving 5 bases not matched to a gene. CDR3 size: 13 residues. Looked up from germline, CDR1 is LNHDA and CDR2 is SQIVND (reference sequence). For the CDR3, the DNA is TGTGCCAGTAGTGGGGGGGAAACGGATACGCAGTATTTT. Its translation: CASSGGETDTQYF.

This clone turned up a few times. One end of the junction does not line up with germline, which may come from a read error. The rearrangement links TRBV11-2 to TRBJ2-7, with D perhaps matching TRBD2 (5 bases). Germline V gene sequence: CDR1 SGHAT, CDR2 FQNNGV. The CDR3 is 14 residues long. The DNA of the CDR3 is TGTGCCAGCAGCCCACCCGGGGTGAGAGGCCTCCTCGCCTTC. Translating gives CASSPPGVRGLLAF.

This chain uses TRBV6-1 with TRBJ1-1; TRBD1 aligns across 7 bases. J lost 3 bases, V lost 3 bases, and 7 bases had no gene match. This CDR3 region has 15 residues. Germline V gene data show CDR1 as MNHNS and CDR2 as SASEGT. The CDR3 DNA is TGTGCCAGCAGTGATAGGTGGCAGGGGGACACTGAAGCTTTCTTT. Translating gives CASSDRWQGDTEAFF.

The chain has TRBV6-5 and TRBJ1-1; 9 positions match TRBD1. The CDR3 length is 14 residues. Per germline, CDR1 MNHEY and CDR2 SVGAGI. The ends lost 7 bases at V and 6 bases at J; junction bases unmatched: 9. CDR3 DNA: TGTGCCAGCACCTCGGGACAGGGTGGCGCTGAAGCTTTCTTT. Amino acids: CASTSGQGGAEAFF.

The chain carries TRBV30 and TRBJ1-2; TRBD1 might be the D (5 bases). V shed 1 base and J shed 1 base, with 10 bases lying between them. The CDR3 consists of 14 residues. Per the germline V gene, CDR1 is GTSNPN and CDR2 is SVGIG (reference sequence). In DNA, the CDR3 is TGTGCCTGGAGTGCCGGGACTTTTAACTATGGCTACACCTTC. It specifies CAWSAGTFNYGYTF. Filled out from reference TRBV30 and TRBJ1-2, the complete variable domain reads SQTIHQWPATLVQPVGSPLSLECTVEGTSNPNLYWYRQAAGRGLQLLFYSVGIGQISSEVPQNLSASRPQDRQFILSSKKLLLSDSGFYLCAWSAGTFNYGYTFGSGTRLTVV.

This chain joins TRBV10-3 and TRBJ2-2; 8 bases map to TRBD2. From germline, CDR1 is ENHRY and CDR2 SYGVKD. The CDR3 runs 16 residues. Losses at the gene ends were 5 bases for V and 1 base for J; bases not matched to a gene: 6. The CDR3 is CAISPLAGQNTGELFF. In nucleotides, the CDR3 is TGTGCCATCAGTCCTTTAGCGGGACAGAACACCGGGGAGCTGTTTTTT.

This chain connects TRBV5-1 to TRBJ2-7, with D perhaps matching TRBD1 (5 bases). The germline CDR1 and CDR2 sequences are SGHRS and YFSETQ. V was cut by 0 bases and J by 5 bases, with 15 bases left in between. This CDR3 contains 15 residues. In DNA, the CDR3 is TGCGCCAGCAGCTTGGAAGGGGCACATGGCAACGAGCAGTACTTC. This gives the protein CASSLEGAHGNEQYF.

The chain links TRBV28 to TRBJ1-4; 8 bases line up with TRBD1. Germline V gene data show CDR1 as MDHEN and CDR2 as SYDVKM. This CDR3 region has 13 residues. With 2 bases clipped from V and 10 bases from J, the junction kept 3 bases outside the gene matches. CDR3 residues: CASSLPTGGKLFF. The CDR3 bases are TGTGCCAGCAGTTTACCTACAGGGGGAAAACTGTTTTTT.

The chain combines TRBV18 with TRBJ1-1, with 11 bases that match TRBD1. J was trimmed by 4 bases and V by 6 bases; bases with no gene match: 4. This CDR3 comprises 14 residues. Germline loops: CDR1 KGHSH, CDR2 LQKENI. The CDR3 is CASSDRGRGTEAFF. The DNA for the CDR3 is TGTGCCAGCTCGGACAGGGGGCGGGGCACTGAAGCTTTCTTT.